The 12 T cell receptor beta chains below were found in one sample sequenced in a study of blood T cell repertoires in COVID-19. The protocol was immunoSEQ multiplex PCR, while the TCRdb copy is restricted to in-frame clones and leaves out a portion. The profile covers fewer than 80,000 clones, with 84% appearing a single time and 10% to 15% taken by the ten largest. Sequencing was performed on peripheral blood. The receptors originated from a man aged 45-65 years with COVID-19, enrolled during active disease.

This chain connects TRBV19 to TRBJ2-7; 10 bases line up with TRBD2. This CDR3 spans 14 amino acids. Germline CDR1 and CDR2: LNHDA and SQIVND (reference sequence). The J segment lost 0 bases and the V segment lost 6 bases, leaving 2 bases of the junction unmatched. CDR3 nucleotides: TGTGCCAGTAGCTGGACTAGCGGCTCCTACGAGCAGTACTTC. It is translated as CASSWTSGSYEQYF.

The chain is built from TRBV2 and TRBJ2-2, with TRBD2 matching 8 bases. CDR3 length: 14 residues. V lost 7 bases to trimming and J lost 1 base; unmatched junction nucleotides: 2. Germline loops: CDR1 SNHLY, CDR2 FYNNEI. As DNA, the CDR3 is TGTGCCAGCAAAGGGACTAGGAACACCGGGGAGCTGTTTTTT. This translates into CASKGTRNTGELFF.

The CDR3 region has the DNA TGTGCCAGCAGCGCGAACAGGGGAACAGGCTACACCTTC. It codes for CASSANRGTGYTF. The rearrangement joins TRBV9 to TRBJ1-2; 7 positions agree with TRBD1. V was pared by 3 bases and J by 8 bases, with 7 bases of the junction left unmatched. The CDR3 is made up of 13 amino acids. CDR1 and CDR2 from the germline V gene are SGDLS and YYNGEE.

As DNA, the CDR3 is TGTGCCAGCAGCTACAGACTAGCGGAGAACACAGATACGCAGTATTTT. Translated: CASSYRLAENTDTQYF. The chain recombines TRBV5-4 with TRBJ2-3; TRBD2 agrees at 9 bases. CDR1 and CDR2 (germline): SGHNT, YYREEE (reference sequence). With 3 bases clipped from V and 2 bases from J, the junction kept 7 bases outside the gene matches. CDR3 size: 16 residues.

The J gene is TRBJ2-2, the V gene TRBV7-9; the D gene is possibly TRBD1 (6 bases). The CDR3 has 15 residues. The germline V gene encodes CDR1 SEHNR and CDR2 FQNEAQ (reference sequence). The germline V and J ends were trimmed by 3 bases and 5 bases, with 13 bases remaining between them. CDR3 sequence: CASSLGHLGTGELFF. For the CDR3, the DNA is TGTGCCAGCAGCTTGGGACATTTAGGGACCGGGGAGCTGTTTTTT.

The rearrangement links TRBV3-1 (or the pseudogene TRBV3-2) to TRBJ2-3; D possibly corresponds to TRBD2 (7 bases). V lost 2 bases to trimming and J lost 8 bases, with 17 bases between them. The CDR3 totals 15 residues. In germline, CDR1 is LGHDT, CDR2 YNNKEL (reference sequence). The CDR3 DNA reads TGTGCCAGCAGCCAACAACCGGGGGGCCAATTTACGCAGTATTTT. Translating it yields CASSQQPGGQFTQYF.

The chain recombines TRBV19 with TRBJ1-5; 8 bases fit TRBD1. Trimming removed 5 bases from V and 6 bases from J; junction bases left unmatched: 6. The germline V gene has CDR1 LNHDA and CDR2 SQIVND (reference sequence). CDR3 length: 14 amino acids. The CDR3 bases are TGTGCCAGTAGTGGACAGGGCGGACGTCAGCCCCAGCATTTT. Translated: CASSGQGGRQPQHF. The full variable domain, its missing parts supplied by reference TRBV19 and TRBJ1-5, is DGGITQSPKYLFRKEGQNVTLSCEQNLNHDAMYWYRQDPGQGLRLIYYSQIVNDFQKGDIAEGYSVSREKKESFPLTVTSAQKNPTAFYLCASSGQGGRQPQHFGDGTRLSIL.

This chain uses TRBV6-1 with TRBJ2-5, with 13 positions matching TRBD2. The CDR3 is 16 residues long. CDR1 MNHNS and CDR2 SASEGT come from the germline V gene. V shed 4 bases, J shed 7 bases, and the junction held 9 bases outside the gene matches. In DNA form, the CDR3 reads TGTGCCAGCAGTGGGACTAGCGGGGGCGCACAGGGGACCCAGTACTTC. Translating it yields CASSGTSGGAQGTQYF.

In DNA form, the CDR3 reads TGTGCCAGCAGCTTTCAGGGTGAAGGTGGCTACACCTTC. Translation gives CASSFQGEGGYTF. The chain links TRBV5-4 to TRBJ1-2, with a tentative D call TRBD1 (5 bases). In germline, CDR1 is SGHNT, CDR2 YYREEE (reference sequence). V lost 2 bases and J 7 bases, leaving 12 bases between the germline ends. CDR3 length: 13 residues.

The chain combines TRBV6-5 with TRBJ1-4; TRBD1 might be the D (5 bases). V lost 8 bases, J lost 4 bases, and 8 bases lay in between. CDR3 length: 12 residues. Germline CDR1 is MNHEY and CDR2 is SVGAGI. CDR3 sequence reads: CASRDYNEKLFF. DNA of the CDR3: TGTGCCAGCCGGGACTATAATGAAAAACTGTTTTTT.

In its sample, this clone was seen a few times. CDR3 nucleotides: TGTGCCAGCAGCTCCGCCGGGGCTAGCGGGGATACGCAGTATTTT. Translating gives CASSSAGASGDTQYF. The V call is TRBV5-4, the J call TRBJ2-3; 8 nucleotides agree with TRBD2. The CDR3 has 15 amino acids. The junction had 9 bases not matched to a gene; V was cut back by 3 bases and J by 6 bases. Germline values: CDR1 SGHNT, CDR2 YYREEE (reference sequence).

This clone was seen a few times. This sample includes further DNA sequences coding for the same CDR3. The chain joins TRBV5-1 to TRBJ2-5, with 9 bases that match TRBD1. The CDR3 is made up of 14 amino acids. The V and J ends lost 0 bases and 4 bases, in that order; junction bases with no gene match: 1. Germline V CDR1 and CDR2: SGHRS, YFSETQ. CDR3 sequence: CASSLGQGGETQYF. The DNA for the CDR3 is TGCGCCAGCAGCTTGGGACAGGGGGGAGAGACCCAGTACTTC.